This T cell receptor beta chain appears in the sequencing data of a study of T cell clusters in autoimmune cytopenias (dated by TCRdb to between 2017 and 2020). For the study in its entirety: TRB sequencing reached a median depth of roughly 50,000 reads per sample and yielded a median of 2,350 distinct TRB clonotypes per sample. In autoimmune cytopenia patients, peripheral blood TRB and IGH repertoires were sequenced during active disease and over treatment follow-up, together with healthy, CLL and autoimmune hepatitis controls. The goal of the study was to determine whether autoimmune cytopenia patients have a disease-specific immune repertoire signature that could serve as a blood-based biomarker.

TRB rearrangements were amplified by multiplex PCR using a touch-down protocol with TRB-A and TRB-B primer pools mixed in one tube. Two consecutive PCR reactions with Phusion HS II polymerase added Illumina adapters and sample indices to the amplicons. After gel purification with the NucleoSpin Gel and PCR Clean-up kit, the amplicons were quantified by Qubit and checked for quality on an Agilent 2100 Bioanalyzer. Sequencing of the libraries was performed on an Illumina MiSeq with 600-cycle, single-indexed, paired-end runs. The authors' analysis ran thus. Alignment and assembly of TRB reads were performed with MiXCR version 2.1.12 and the default MiXCR reference library. A clone was defined by each unique CDR3 nucleotide sequence, and analysis was restricted to productive sequences with at least two reads. Repertoire diversity was assessed with alpha-parameterized diversity profiles (alpha 0 to 5), including the Shannon (alpha 1) and Simpson (alpha 2) indices, which were computed with an R script. Combinatorial TRB VJ usage was computed with the tcR package and compared between cohorts by principal component analysis with ade4. Using GLIPH, TCRbeta CDR3s were clustered on pairs of cohorts matched for age and read depth, and a Wilcoxon test was used to compare cluster frequencies. Following TCRdb reprocessing, every CDR3 protein sequence forms one entry, and DNA is not provided. TCRdb's processing, not the study's, gives the V and J calls here. The sample table holds about 9,500 distinct CDR3 sequences. The ten largest clones take up approximately 9.2% of the sample.

The germline V gene (reference sequence) specifies MNHNY as CDR1 and SVGAGI as CDR2. From its cysteine to its phenylalanine, the CDR3 spans 20 amino acids. No coding sequence is recorded. Overall results and qualifications from the work: Shifts in the TRB repertoire, including less even repertoires in secondary cytopenia and CLL, were mostly a reflection of lymphoma bias and not of autoimmunity. The cluster-lack signature was not seen for secondary cytopenia versus CLL, apparently masked by the dominant lymphoma-associated repertoire. Approximately 3-fold more exclusive TRB clusters were observed in healthy donors than in active autoimmune hepatitis patients, consistent with an autoimmunity-wide signature. The T cell clusters were defined only in silico, and the functional role of the clusters still needed to be validated experimentally. The GLIPH analysis suggested a lack of physiological T cell clusters in primary autoimmune cytopenia patients, since roughly 50 clusters were exclusive to healthy donors whereas some 15 were exclusive to patients.

Per sample, approximately 250 ng of peripheral blood genomic DNA, approximately 40,000 genome equivalents, was used for TRB amplification. About this clonotype itself: Its specific antigen is unknown.

The sequenced sample consisted of peripheral blood. The chain is assembled from TRBV6-6 and TRBJ1-6; TCRdb's D call of TRBD1 is untestable without DNA. The receptor was isolated from a human donor with an autoimmune cytopenia or autoimmune hepatitis (not recorded which). CDR3 loop: CASSYSIPGQSQYNNSPLHF.